The 25 T cell receptor beta chains below all came from one sample that was sequenced in a study of CD8 T cells in Susac syndrome. It was with random hexamers that roughly 0.5 to 1 ug RNA was reverse transcribed. TCRdb re-analysed the immunoSEQ multiplex PCR reads in MiXCR, keeping a single row per CDR3 protein. The sample lists 150,000 to 250,000 distinct CDR3 sequences, 90% to 95% occurring once. The specimen was CD4+ T cells from PBMCs. The receptor source for this set is a human donor with multiple sclerosis.

The chain employs TRBV2 and TRBJ1-1; D is ambiguous. The V end was cut by 4 bases, the J end by 3 bases, with 6 bases between. The germline CDR1 and CDR2 sequences are SNHLY and FYNNEI. CDR3 length equals 12 residues. CDR3 amino acids: CASSAGYTEAFF. The CDR3 DNA reads TGTGCCAGCAGTGCTGGGTACACTGAAGCTTTCTTT.

In nucleotides, the CDR3 is TGTGCCAGCAGCGGACAGCGGGGGGCCAGCTATGGCTACACCTTC. Translation gives CASSGQRGASYGYTF. The chain joins TRBV9 to TRBJ1-2; possible D gene TRBD1, 6 bases. CDR3 length equals 15 residues. Germline loops: CDR1 SGDLS, CDR2 YYNGEE. Trimming removed 3 bases from V and 4 bases from J, with 16 bases in between.

The genes are TRBV7-9 and TRBJ1-1, with TRBD1 as a possible D gene (6 bases). This CDR3 comprises 14 residues. V lost 3 bases and J 3 bases, leaving 11 bases between the germline ends. Germline V gene lookup returns CDR1 SEHNR and CDR2 FQNEAQ (reference sequence). The CDR3 nucleotides read TGTGCCAGCAGCTTCGGACAGATGCACACTGAAGCTTTCTTT. This translates into CASSFGQMHTEAFF.

The count of this clonotype is one. The rearrangement uses TRBV10-3 and TRBJ2-7; 7 bases match TRBD1. This CDR3 is 12 amino acids long. CDR1 is ENHRY, CDR2 SYGVKD, per germline. The V segment lost 11 bases and the J segment 2 bases; nucleotides outside the gene matches: 6. CDR3 sequence reads: CAASGQTYEQYF. As DNA, the CDR3 is TGTGCCGCGTCGGGACAGACCTACGAGCAGTACTTC.

The chain recombines TRBV20-1 with TRBJ1-5; no definite D call. The CDR3 runs 13 residues. V was pared by 3 bases and J by 5 bases, with 11 bases between. Germline V gives CDR1 DFQATT, CDR2 SNEGSKA (reference sequence). The CDR3 spells CSASRLDHQPQHF. CDR3 DNA: TGCAGTGCTAGTAGGCTTGACCATCAGCCCCAGCATTTT.

The V call is TRBV4-2, the J call TRBJ2-7, with 8 positions matching TRBD1. Germline V gene data show CDR1 as LGHNA and CDR2 as YNFKEQ. The ends lost 1 base at V and 0 bases at J; junction bases unmatched: 5. The CDR3 spans 16 residues. As DNA, the CDR3 is TGTGCCAGCAGCCAAGGAGGGACAGGTGACTCCTACGAGCAGTACTTC. This codes for CASSQGGTGDSYEQYF.

V is TRBV30 and J is TRBJ1-2; 10 nucleotides agree with TRBD1. CDR3 length equals 12 residues. CDR1 and CDR2 from the germline V gene are GTSNPN and SVGIG (reference sequence). V dropped 8 bases and J dropped 1; count of bases not matched to a gene: 1. CDR3 residues: CAGDRGNYGYTF. The CDR3 DNA is TGTGCCGGGGACAGGGGTAACTATGGCTACACCTTC. The full variable domain, completed using reference TRBV30 and TRBJ1-2, is SQTIHQWPATLVQPVGSPLSLECTVEGTSNPNLYWYRQAAGRGLQLLFYSVGIGQISSEVPQNLSASRPQDRQFILSSKKLLLSDSGFYLCAGDRGNYGYTFGSGTRLTVV.

This chain connects TRBV18 to TRBJ2-7, with TRBD2 matching over 12 bases. With 6 bases clipped from V and 7 bases from J, the junction kept 10 bases outside the gene matches. This CDR3 has 15 amino acids. CDR1 KGHSH and CDR2 LQKENI come from the germline V gene. The CDR3 spells CASSPPSGRALEQYF. Here the CDR3 DNA reads TGTGCCAGCTCTCCTCCTAGCGGGAGGGCCCTGGAGCAGTACTTC.

The chain uses TRBV24-1 and TRBJ2-7, with D hard to call. Trimming took 2 bases from V and 5 from J, leaving 9 bases between them. This CDR3 contains 13 residues. Germline values: CDR1 KGHDR, CDR2 SFDVKD. Here the CDR3 reads CATSDWFHHEQYF. CDR3 coding DNA: TGTGCCACCAGTGATTGGTTTCATCACGAGCAGTACTTC.

This chain joins TRBV12-3 or TRBV12-4 and TRBJ1-4, with D unresolved. This CDR3 spans 14 amino acids. With 2 bases removed from V and 7 bases from J, the gap between germline ends came to 11 bases. The CDR3 DNA reads TGTGCCAGCAGTTTAACGCGGGCCCGTGAAAAACTGTTTTTT. Translated, it gives CASSLTRAREKLFF.

The chain employs TRBV2 and TRBJ1-1; TRBD1 matches at 7 bases. V dropped 5 bases and J dropped 0; count of bases not matched to a gene: 6. Germline values: CDR1 SNHLY, CDR2 FYNNEI. CDR3 length: 15 residues. CDR3 DNA sequence: TGTGCCAGCAGTACCATGGACAGGTTGAACACTGAAGCTTTCTTT. Encoded protein: CASSTMDRLNTEAFF.

The V and J genes are TRBV4-2 and TRBJ2-1; D is ambiguous. Germline V lookup: CDR1 LGHNA, CDR2 YNFKEQ. The CDR3 extends over 14 amino acids. V lost 0 bases, J lost 5 bases, and 8 bases lay in between. The CDR3 nucleotides are TGTGCCAGCAGCCAAGAAGTGAATAACAATGAGCAGTTCTTC. As protein: CASSQEVNNNEQFF.

This clonotype was found once. This chain uses TRBV27 with TRBJ1-2; 7 nucleotides match TRBD1. This CDR3 is 15 amino acids long. The germline V gene has CDR1 MNHEY and CDR2 SMNVEV (reference sequence). V lost 4 bases to trimming and J lost 8 bases; unmatched junction nucleotides: 13. The CDR3 DNA reads as TGTGCCAGCAGTTCACAATCCACAGGGGTCAAAGGCTACACCTTC. Translated, it gives CASSSQSTGVKGYTF.

In this sample, this clonotype turned up once. The CDR3: CASSHNVGVSETQYF. In DNA form, the CDR3 reads TGTGCCAGCAGCCACAACGTCGGGGTCTCCGAGACCCAGTACTTC. This chain uses TRBV3-1 with TRBJ2-5; a possible D gene is TRBD2 (5 bases). Trimming removed 3 bases from V and 5 bases from J, with 16 bases in between. This CDR3 is 15 amino acids long. CDR1 and CDR2 (germline): LGHDT, YNNKEL (reference sequence).

V gene TRBV23-1 combines with J gene TRBJ2-1, with D perhaps matching TRBD2 (6 bases). TRBV23-1 is labeled an ORF, and its function is uncertain. V lost 11 bases and J 0 bases, leaving 20 bases between the germline ends. CDR3 size: 16 residues. Written as DNA, the CDR3 is TGCGCCGGGCCGGGGCTAGCGCCTAGCTCCTACAATGAGCAGTTCTTC. Translated, it gives CAGPGLAPSSYNEQFF.

J is TRBJ2-3 and V is TRBV29-1, with TRBD2 matching 7 bases. Germline CDR1 is SQVTM and CDR2 is ANQGSEA. V trimming: 5 bases; J trimming: 2 bases; junction bases outside the gene matches: 7. The length of the CDR3 is 14 residues. The CDR3, as DNA: TGCAGCGTTCGAAGCGGGATCATCACAGATACGCAGTATTTT. Translating gives CSVRSGIITDTQYF.

This rearrangement joins TRBV5-6 to TRBJ1-2; D unclear. Trimming took off 4 bases at V and 4 bases at J, with 8 bases between the two ends. The germline gives CDR1 SGHDT, CDR2 YYEEEE. The CDR3 has 12 amino acids. DNA of the CDR3: TGTGCCAGCAGCCCCTTCGGCTATGGCTACACCTTC. Protein sequence: CASSPFGYGYTF.

The chain links TRBV24-1 to TRBJ2-1; tentatively, D is TRBD1 or TRBD2 (6 bases each). V dropped 3 bases and J dropped 2 bases, with 13 bases sitting between them. The CDR3 extends over 16 amino acids. Per germline, CDR1 KGHDR and CDR2 SFDVKD. The CDR3 DNA reads TGTGCCACCAGTGATCCGGGGGCGGGGACCTACAATGAGCAGTTCTTC. This gives the protein CATSDPGAGTYNEQFF.

The J gene is TRBJ1-1, the V gene TRBV4-1, with 8 bases that match TRBD1. The CDR3 runs to 16 residues. Germline CDR1 and CDR2: MGHRA and YSYEKL. J lost 1 base, V lost 2 bases, and 6 bases had no gene match. The chain's CDR3 is CASSQLGTGGNTEAFF. The CDR3 DNA reads TGCGCCAGCAGCCAACTCGGGACAGGTGGGAACACTGAAGCTTTCTTT.

The chain recombines TRBV4-2 with TRBJ1-2; D unclear. The CDR3 consists of 16 residues. V was pared by 1 base and J by 0 bases, with 12 bases between. Per germline, CDR1 LGHNA and CDR2 YNFKEQ. The CDR3 DNA is TGTGCCAGCAGCCAAGGGAAAAGGGATTCTAACTATGGCTACACCTTC. This gives the protein CASSQGKRDSNYGYTF.

The chain combines TRBV11-2 with TRBJ2-3, with 9 bases matching TRBD2. CDR3 length equals 15 residues. Germline CDR1 reads SGHAT; CDR2 reads FQNNGV. The ends lost 3 bases at V and 5 bases at J; junction bases unmatched: 6. In DNA form, the CDR3 reads TGTGCCAGCAGCTTTCAAGCGGGAGGATTAGATACGCAGTATTTT. Its protein is CASSFQAGGLDTQYF.

The sample holds one count of this clonotype. The CDR3 bases are TGTGCCAGCAGCTTACAGGCCACGGGAAGTGACTCCTACGAGCAGTACTTC. Encoded protein: CASSLQATGSDSYEQYF. The J gene is TRBJ2-7, the V gene TRBV7-2, with a tentative D call TRBD2 (5 bases). CDR1 and CDR2 (germline): SGHTA, FQGNSA. The V end was cut by 2 bases, the J end by 0 bases, with 17 bases between. CDR3 length: 17 amino acids.

This chain uses TRBV7-2 with TRBJ1-4, with 8 bases lining up with TRBD1. The germline V gene has CDR1 SGHTA and CDR2 FQGNSA. The CDR3 contains 14 residues. V was pared by 3 bases and J by 8 bases, with 5 bases of the junction left unmatched. The CDR3, as DNA: TGTGCCAGCAGCTTTCAGGGGGCCGGAGAAAAACTGTTTTTT. Its protein product is CASSFQGAGEKLFF.

This chain connects TRBV20-1 to TRBJ2-3, with 8 bases fitting TRBD2. V trimming: 6 bases; J trimming: 5 bases; junction bases outside the gene matches: 13. CDR3 length: 15 amino acids. Looked up from germline, CDR1 is DFQATT and CDR2 is SNEGSKA (reference sequence). DNA for the CDR3: TGCAGTGCATACCGTCTCGGCGGGGGGATAGATACGCAGTATTTT. Residues: CSAYRLGGGIDTQYF.

The chain recombines TRBV27 with TRBJ2-1, with 12 bases that match TRBD1. Germline V gives CDR1 MNHEY, CDR2 SMNVEV (reference sequence). This CDR3 has 18 amino acids. The ends lost 6 bases at V and 0 bases at J; junction bases unmatched: 9. The CDR3: CASRRDRGPLSSYNEQFF. The CDR3 DNA follows: TGTGCCAGCAGACGGGACAGGGGGCCCCTGAGCTCCTACAATGAGCAGTTCTTC.